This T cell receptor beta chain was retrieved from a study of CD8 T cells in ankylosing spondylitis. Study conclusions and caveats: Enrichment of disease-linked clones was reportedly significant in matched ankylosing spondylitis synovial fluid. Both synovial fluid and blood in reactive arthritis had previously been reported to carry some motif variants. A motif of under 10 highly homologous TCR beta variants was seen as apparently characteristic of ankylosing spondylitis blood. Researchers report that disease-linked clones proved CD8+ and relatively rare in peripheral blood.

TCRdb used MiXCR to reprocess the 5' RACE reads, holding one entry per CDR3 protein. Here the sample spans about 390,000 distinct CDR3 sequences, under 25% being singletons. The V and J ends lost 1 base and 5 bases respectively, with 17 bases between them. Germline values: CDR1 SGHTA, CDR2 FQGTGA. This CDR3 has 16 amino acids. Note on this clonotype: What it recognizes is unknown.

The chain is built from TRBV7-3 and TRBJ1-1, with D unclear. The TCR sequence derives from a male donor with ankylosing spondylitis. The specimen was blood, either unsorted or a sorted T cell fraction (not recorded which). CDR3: CASSLRRPIYGTEAFF. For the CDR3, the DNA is TGTGCCAGCAGCTTAAGGAGACCTATTTATGGGACTGAAGCTTTCTTT.